The sequence of this TCR beta chain was determined in a study of early T cells in non-severe SARS-CoV-2 infection. Whole-study context: From unsorted whole blood, bulk RNA was sequenced, and the chains remained unpaired.

The CDR3 spans 14 residues. V gave up 4 bases and J gave up 1 base, with 13 bases separating them. CDR1 is DFQATT and CDR2 is SNEGSKA in the germline V gene (reference sequence). Individual cDNA molecules were tagged with unique molecular identifiers. MiXCR, applied by TCRdb to the 5' RACE reads, yields one record per CDR3 protein. This table has 80,000 to 95,000 distinct CDR3 sequences, roughly an eighth appearing once. This clonotype showed up just a few times. The sample taken for sequencing was whole blood. This rearrangement joins TRBV20-1 to TRBJ2-5; D is perhaps TRBD2 (6 bases). This clonotype was sampled from an adult who was a healthcare worker with PCR-confirmed SARS-CoV-2 infection or an uninfected control (not recorded which). The CDR3 region has the DNA TGCAGTGCTACCCGGGACTTCCCCCAAGAGACCCAGTACTTC. Amino acid sequence: CSATRDFPQETQYF.